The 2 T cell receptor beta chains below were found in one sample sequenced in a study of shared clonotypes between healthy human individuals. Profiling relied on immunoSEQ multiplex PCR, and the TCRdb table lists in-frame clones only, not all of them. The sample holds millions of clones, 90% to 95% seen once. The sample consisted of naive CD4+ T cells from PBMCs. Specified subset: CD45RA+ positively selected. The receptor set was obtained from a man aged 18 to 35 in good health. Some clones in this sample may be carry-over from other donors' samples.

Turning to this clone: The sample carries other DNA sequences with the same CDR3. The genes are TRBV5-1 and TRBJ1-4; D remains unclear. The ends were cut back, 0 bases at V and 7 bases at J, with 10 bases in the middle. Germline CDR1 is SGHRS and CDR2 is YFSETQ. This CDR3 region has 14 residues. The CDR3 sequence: CASSLEGSGEKLFF. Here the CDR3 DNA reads TGCGCCAGCAGCTTGGAAGGGAGTGGTGAAAAACTGTTTTTT.

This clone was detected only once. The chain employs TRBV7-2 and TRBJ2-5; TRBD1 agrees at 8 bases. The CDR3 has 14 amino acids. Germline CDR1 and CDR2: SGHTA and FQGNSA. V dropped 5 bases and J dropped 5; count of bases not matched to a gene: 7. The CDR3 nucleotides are TGTGCCAGCAGCCCGGACAGGGTAACGGAGACCCAGTACTTC. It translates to CASSPDRVTETQYF.